This TCR beta chain was sequenced during a study of OX40 agonist ivuxolimab in advanced cancers. Produced via immunoSEQ multiplex PCR; TCRdb's table is partial and in-frame only. The sample contains roughly 15,000 clones, roughly four fifths of which appear only once. This clone was counted once. Its ends do not fully match the called genes, so a read error is possible. This CDR3 is built from 16 residues. Germline V gene sequence: CDR1 SSHAT, CDR2 FNYEAQ (reference sequence). The V and J genes are TRBV7-7 and TRBJ2-1, with TRBD1 matching over 10 bases. The sequencing used CD4+ or CD8+ T cells sorted from blood, collected in a trial of the OX40 agonist ivuxolimab. This TCR was recovered from an adult with an advanced solid tumor such as melanoma, head and neck, liver or kidney cancer. The CDR3 here is CASSLTRDRGANEQFF. CDR3 coding DNA: TGTGCTAGCAGCTTAACTCGGGACAGGGGTGCCAATGAGCAGTTCTTC.